The 26 T cell receptor beta chains in this list originate from one sample, sequenced in a study of T cells in tuberculosis. The assay was immunoSEQ multiplex PCR, and TCRdb's table has in-frame clones only and misses some. Of roughly 34,000 clones listed, around 97% were seen once; the top ten hold roughly 6.2%. The sequenced sample consisted of PBMCs. These receptors originate from a donor between 10 and 35 years old with latent tuberculosis or without tuberculosis infection.

The chain joins TRBV18 to TRBJ1-4; D remains unclear. Germline V gene sequence: CDR1 KGHSH, CDR2 LQKENI. The CDR3 covers 14 residues. With 3 bases removed from V and 5 bases from J, the gap between germline ends came to 10 bases. CDR3 sequence (DNA): TGTGCCAGCTCACCGAGGTCATCCAATGAAAAACTGTTTTTT. Translated, it gives CASSPRSSNEKLFF.

The rearrangement links TRBV5-1 to TRBJ2-3; 14 bases map to TRBD2. Trimming at V came to 4 bases and at J to 0 bases, leaving 10 bases not matched to a gene. Germline assignment: CDR1 SGHRS and CDR2 YFSETQ. The CDR3 has 19 amino acids. The CDR3 coding sequence is TGCGCCAGCAGCAGGGCCGGGACTAGCGGGAGTCGGAGCACAGATACGCAGTATTTT. Amino acid sequence: CASSRAGTSGSRSTDTQYF.

The CDR3 nucleotides are TGTGCCAGCAGCAGATCGACAGGATCTTTTGGCTACACCTTC. Its translation: CASSRSTGSFGYTF. V and J are TRBV7-9 and TRBJ1-2, with a possible D match to TRBD1 (6 bases). The CDR3 runs 14 residues. V shed 5 bases and J shed 7 bases, with 17 bases lying between them. CDR1 is SEHNR, CDR2 FQNEAQ, per germline (reference sequence).

V is TRBV7-2 and J is TRBJ2-1; no clear D. Between the trimmed V and J ends, which lost 0 bases and 0 bases, there was a span of 12 bases. The V gene's germline CDR1 is SGHTA and CDR2 FQGNSA. The CDR3 contains 17 residues. The CDR3 DNA sequence: TGTGCCAGCAGCTTAGCGGTGCAGCGAGACTCCTACAATGAGCAGTTCTTC. This codes for CASSLAVQRDSYNEQFF.

The count of this clone is one. J is TRBJ2-7 and V is TRBV28; the match to TRBD2 covers 11 bases. The V gene's germline CDR1 is MDHEN and CDR2 SYDVKM. This CDR3 spans 15 amino acids. V lost 3 bases, J lost 1 base, and 2 bases stayed unmatched. The CDR3 DNA follows: TGTGCCAGCAGTTTTACTAGCGGGGGATCCTACGAGCAGTACTTC. This sequence encodes CASSFTSGGSYEQYF.

The V call is TRBV25-1, the J call TRBJ2-7; 7 positions match TRBD2. The CDR3 totals 16 residues. Germline V gene lookup returns CDR1 MGHDK and CDR2 SYGVNS. The J segment lost 0 bases and the V segment lost 5 bases, leaving 10 bases of the junction unmatched. The CDR3 protein is CASSLTAGTNSYEQYF. CDR3 sequence (DNA): TGTGCCAGCAGTCTAACAGCCGGGACTAACTCCTACGAGCAGTACTTC.

The gene calls are TRBV5-1 and TRBJ1-1; D possibly corresponds to TRBD1 (6 bases). CDR1 is SGHRS and CDR2 is YFSETQ in the germline V gene. V shed 3 bases and J shed 6 bases, with 15 bases lying between them. The CDR3 loop spans 14 amino acids. The CDR3: CASSSGQIDSEAFF. DNA for the CDR3: TGCGCCAGCAGCTCGGGACAAATCGATTCTGAAGCTTTCTTT.

The chain uses TRBV7-3 and TRBJ2-1; perhaps TRBD2 as D (6 bases). CDR1 and CDR2 (germline): SGHTA, FQGTGA. This CDR3 has 15 amino acids. Trimming removed 1 base at V and 2 bases at J, with 9 bases between. The CDR3 sequence is CASSLMGGPYNEQFF. CDR3 in DNA: TGTGCCAGCAGCTTAATGGGGGGTCCCTACAATGAGCAGTTCTTC. The whole variable domain, filled in from reference TRBV7-3 and TRBJ2-1, reads GAGVSQTPSNKVTEKGKYVELRCDPISGHTALYWYRQSLGQGPEFLIYFQGTGAADDSGLPNDRFFAVRPEGSVSTLKIQRTERGDSAVYLCASSLMGGPYNEQFFGPGTRLTVL.

The rearrangement links TRBV4-1 to TRBJ1-5; 8 nucleotides align to TRBD1. CDR1 is MGHRA and CDR2 is YSYEKL in the germline V gene. Germline trimming cut 1 base from V and 4 bases from J; bases unmatched to any gene: 6. This CDR3 comprises 16 residues. The CDR3 reads CASSQGQGAGNQPQHF. CDR3 sequence (DNA): TGCGCCAGCAGCCAAGGGCAGGGGGCGGGTAATCAGCCCCAGCATTTT.

This chain connects TRBV6-1 to TRBJ1-1; D is uncertain. CDR3 length equals 11 residues. V lost 7 bases to trimming and J lost 3 bases, with 6 bases between them. CDR1 is MNHNS, CDR2 SASEGT, per germline. The CDR3 sequence is CASNAYTEAFF. The DNA for the CDR3 is TGTGCCAGCAACGCGTACACTGAAGCTTTCTTT.

The chain uses TRBV5-1 and TRBJ2-5; D ambiguous. The CDR3 runs to 14 residues. V was clipped by 0 bases and J by 2 bases, with 8 bases between them. Germline V CDR1 and CDR2: SGHRS, YFSETQ. DNA of the CDR3: TGCGCCAGCAGCTTGGCGTCTGTACAAGAGACCCAGTACTTC. Its translation is CASSLASVQETQYF. The full variable domain, completed using reference TRBV5-1 and TRBJ2-5, is KAGVTQTPRYLIKTRGQQVTLSCSPISGHRSVSWYQQTPGQGLQFLFEYFSETQRNKGNFPGRFSGRQFSNSRSEMNVSTLELGDSALYLCASSLASVQETQYFGPGTRLLVL.

This chain connects TRBV30 to TRBJ1-5; D is unclear. V was clipped by 2 bases and J by 6 bases, with 11 bases between them. Germline loops: CDR1 GTSNPN, CDR2 SVGIG (reference sequence). The CDR3 has 13 amino acids. The CDR3 nucleotides are TGTGCCTGGAGTCACGACTTGGGTCAGCCCCAGCATTTT. Its translation: CAWSHDLGQPQHF.

This rearrangement joins TRBV27 to TRBJ2-7; D is perhaps TRBD2 (5 bases). The germline CDR1 and CDR2 sequences are MNHEY and SMNVEV (reference sequence). The ends were cut back, 4 bases at V and 7 bases at J, with 17 bases in the middle. The CDR3 is 14 residues long. DNA of the CDR3: TGTGCCAGCAGTTCCCCTTCGGGGTCTAGGGAGCAGTACTTC. It codes for CASSSPSGSREQYF.

The rearrangement joins TRBV5-1 to TRBJ2-2; 8 bases are shared with TRBD2. The CDR3 loop spans 15 amino acids. CDR1 and CDR2 from the germline V gene are SGHRS and YFSETQ. The V and J ends lost 4 bases and 1 base, in that order; junction bases with no gene match: 3. CDR3 loop: CASSPGGVNTGELFF. The CDR3 DNA sequence: TGCGCCAGCAGCCCGGGGGGGGTGAACACCGGGGAGCTGTTTTTT.

The V gene is TRBV11-1, the J gene TRBJ1-2; 10 bases line up with TRBD1. With 5 bases clipped from V and 2 bases from J, the junction kept 2 bases outside the gene matches. Germline V gene data show CDR1 as SGHAT and CDR2 as FQDESV (reference sequence). There are 14 residues in the CDR3. CDR3 sequence: CASSQGQGNYGYTF. Written as DNA, the CDR3 is TGTGCCAGCAGCCAGGGACAGGGGAACTATGGCTACACCTTC. The full variable domain, in which reference TRBV11-1 and TRBJ1-2 provide the parts outside the CDR3, is EAEVAQSPRYKITEKSQAVAFWCDPISGHATLYWYRQILGQGPELLVQFQDESVVDDSQLPKDRFSAERLKGVDSTLKIQPAELGDSAMYLCASSQGQGNYGYTFGSGTRLTVV.

This rearrangement joins TRBV23-1 to TRBJ1-1; D remains unclear. TRBV23-1 qualifies as an ORF whose function is uncertain. Trimming pared 2 bases from V and 5 bases from J, leaving 9 bases between. This CDR3 has 13 amino acids. The CDR3 sequence: CASSQTRETEAFF. The CDR3 nucleotides read TGCGCCAGCAGTCAAACGAGGGAGACTGAAGCTTTCTTT.

The J gene is TRBJ1-1, the V gene TRBV2, with 9 nucleotides matching TRBD1. The germline gives CDR1 SNHLY, CDR2 FYNNEI. The length of the CDR3 is 14 residues. J gave up 4 bases and V 4 bases, and 4 bases lay outside the gene matches. Here the CDR3 reads CASSGRTGATEAFF. The CDR3 region has the DNA TGTGCCAGCAGTGGGAGGACAGGGGCCACTGAAGCTTTCTTT.

The table lists this clone with a count of one. This chain links TRBV7-8 with TRBJ2-2; TRBD2 agrees at 11 bases. The V and J ends lost 1 base and 1 base, in that order; junction bases with no gene match: 5. This CDR3 region has 18 residues. Germline V gene sequence: CDR1 SGHVS, CDR2 FQNEAQ. The CDR3 sequence: CASSLELAGGLNTGELFF. The CDR3 bases are TGTGCCAGCAGCTTAGAGCTAGCGGGGGGCCTGAACACCGGGGAGCTGTTTTTT.

This sequence joins TRBV5-6 and TRBJ1-2; unclear D gene. CDR1 and CDR2 from the germline V gene are SGHDT and YYEEEE. V shed 0 bases and J shed 4 bases, with 13 bases lying between them. The CDR3 covers 15 residues. In DNA, the CDR3 is TGTGCCAGCAGCTTGGAGCGGGGTTCTGGCTATGGCTACACCTTC. It encodes CASSLERGSGYGYTF.

V usage is TRBV27 and J usage is TRBJ2-1; D is uncertain. This CDR3 is 16 amino acids long. The V end was cut by 4 bases, the J end by 3 bases, with 16 bases between. In germline, CDR1 is MNHEY, CDR2 SMNVEV (reference sequence). CDR3 DNA sequence: TGTGCCAGCAGTTCCCGAAGGCAGGTGGACTACAATGAGCAGTTCTTC. Translation: CASSSRRQVDYNEQFF.

The chain couples TRBV5-1 to TRBJ2-5; D remains ambiguous. The CDR3 is 13 amino acids. Germline V CDR1 and CDR2: SGHRS, YFSETQ. V dropped 0 bases and J dropped 1 base, with 4 bases sitting between them. The CDR3 loop is CASSLGPQETQYF. DNA for the CDR3: TGCGCCAGCAGCTTGGGGCCCCAAGAGACCCAGTACTTC.

A remark on this clone: A read error may account for a junction end that differs from germline. The chain combines TRBV7-2 with TRBJ1-1, with TRBD1 as a possible D gene (6 bases). The CDR3 totals 15 residues. CDR1 is SGHTA and CDR2 is FQGNSA in the germline V gene. The CDR3, as DNA: TGTGCCAGCAACTTAGATATCAGGGGAAGCACTGAAGCTTTCTTT. It translates to CASNLDIRGSTEAFF.

This clone was recorded once. The gene calls are TRBV6-1 and TRBJ2-5, with 16 bases matching TRBD2. The CDR3 has 16 amino acids. V lost 3 bases and J lost 2; bases outside the gene matches: 0. Germline loops: CDR1 MNHNS, CDR2 SASEGT. The CDR3 DNA follows: TGTGCCAGCAGTGAGGGACTAGCGGGGGGGCAAGAGACCCAGTACTTC. It yields the protein CASSEGLAGGQETQYF.

As DNA, the CDR3 is TGTGCCAGTAGTACGGACAGGGGGTTGGGTGAGCAGTTCTTC. It encodes CASSTDRGLGEQFF. The chain recombines TRBV19 with TRBJ2-1; 10 nucleotides match TRBD1. Germline values: CDR1 LNHDA, CDR2 SQIVND (reference sequence). V gave up 4 bases and J gave up 9 bases; unmatched junction bases: 6. The length of the CDR3 is 14 residues.

The V and J genes are TRBV18 and TRBJ2-7, with TRBD1 matching 8 bases. The V segment lost 3 bases and the J segment 5 bases; nucleotides outside the gene matches: 6. CDR3 length: 14 residues. The germline gives CDR1 KGHSH, CDR2 LQKENI. The CDR3 nucleotides are TGTGCCAGCTCACCCCGGACAGGGCAGAACGAGCAGTACTTC. It specifies CASSPRTGQNEQYF.

The rearrangement links TRBV6-5 to TRBJ1-2; TRBD1 aligns across 9 bases. After removal of 4 bases from V and 2 bases from J, the junction contained 5 bases not matched to a gene. Germline CDR1 is MNHEY and CDR2 is SVGAGI. CDR3 length equals 15 residues. The CDR3 region has the DNA TGTGCCAGCAGTTTTGGACAGGGGTTGAACTATGGCTACACCTTC. Its protein is CASSFGQGLNYGYTF.